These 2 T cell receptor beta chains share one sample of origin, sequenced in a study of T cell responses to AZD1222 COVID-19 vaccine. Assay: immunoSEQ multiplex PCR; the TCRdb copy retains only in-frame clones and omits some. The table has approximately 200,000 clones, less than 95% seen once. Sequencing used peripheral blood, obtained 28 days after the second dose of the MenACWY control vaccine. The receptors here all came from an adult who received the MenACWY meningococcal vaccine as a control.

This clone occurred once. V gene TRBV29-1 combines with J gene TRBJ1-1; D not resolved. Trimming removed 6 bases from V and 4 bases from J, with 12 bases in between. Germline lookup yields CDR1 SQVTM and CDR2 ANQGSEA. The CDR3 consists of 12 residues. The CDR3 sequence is CSVGYPSTEAFF. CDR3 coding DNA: TGCAGCGTGGGATATCCTAGCACTGAAGCTTTCTTT.

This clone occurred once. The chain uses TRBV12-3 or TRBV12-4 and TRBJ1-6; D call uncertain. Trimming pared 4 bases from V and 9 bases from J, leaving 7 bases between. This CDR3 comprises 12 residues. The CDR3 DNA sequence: TGTGCCAGCAGTTCCACTGGTTCACCCCTCCACTTT. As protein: CASSSTGSPLHF.